The TCR beta chain described here comes from a study of metastatic and nonmetastatic thyroid tumors. Study in general: Repertoire data that came from the blood and tumor or nodule tissue of malignant and benign thyroid patients were compared. Study-wide findings and caveats: Across blood and tumor, TCR beta diversity in malignant thyroid tumors was reportedly significantly higher than in benign nodules.

No treatment had been given to any patient before thyroid surgery. As handled by the study authors: To classify distant metastasis in papillary thyroid cancer, a model was built from CDR3 differences across clinicopathological groups. TCRdb recomputed clones from the PCR reads via MiXCR. These V and J calls are TCRdb output, not the study's own analysis. The sample includes tens of thousands of clones, approximately 30% of them seen just once. The CDR3 consists of 13 residues. CDR1 and CDR2 from the germline V gene are MNHNS and SASEGT. In this sample, this clone turned up a few times. Antigen unknown. One junction end does not reproduce the germline sequence, and a read error may be involved.

Sequencing input: blood. The J gene is TRBJ1-4, the V gene TRBV6-1; D is possibly TRBD1 (6 bases). The source of this sequence is a male donor with papillary thyroid cancer or a benign thyroid nodule (not recorded which). Some clones in this sample may be carry-over from other donors' samples. This CDR3 is CASSEEVPGAGLF. The CDR3 DNA reads TGTGCCAGCAGTGAAGAGGTTCCAGGGGCGGGCCTTTTT.